This paragraph reports one T cell receptor (beta chain). The same CDR3 can be traced to other DNA sequences in this sample. The sample comes from a study of blood T cell repertoires in COVID-19. This CDR3 is 14 amino acids long. The V segment lost 2 bases and the J segment 4 bases; nucleotides outside the gene matches: 2. Germline assignment: CDR1 SGHRS and CDR2 YFSETQ. Some clones are missing from TCRdb's copy, which holds only in-frame ones; the method was immunoSEQ multiplex PCR. The sample has approximately 240,000 clones, approximately 80% seen once. This receptor was identified in a woman aged 40 to 50 with active or convalescent COVID-19. J is TRBJ2-1 and V is TRBV5-1; 8 bases line up with TRBD1. What was sequenced was peripheral blood. The CDR3 protein is CASSLGQGYNEQFF. CDR3 DNA: TGCGCCAGCAGCTTAGGACAGGGATACAATGAGCAGTTCTTC.